The clone carrying this TCR beta chain was seen at least ten times. The entry originates in a study of patients with pleural tuberculosis. V trimming: 6 bases; J trimming: 0 bases; junction bases outside the gene matches: 4. The CDR3 runs to 15 residues. TCRdb redid the calling of the reads with MiXCR, one entry per CDR3 protein. This sample has 40,000 to 55,000 distinct CDR3 sequences, with 6% to 9.5% found just once. The chain carries TRBV12-3 or TRBV12-4 and TRBJ1-1, with 10 bases matching TRBD1. The source of this sequence is a human donor with pleural tuberculosis. CDR3 residues: CASRPGQGLNTEAFF. CDR3 DNA sequence: TGTGCCAGCAGACCGGGACAGGGGTTGAACACTGAAGCTTTCTTT.